A selection of T cell receptor beta chains follows, all from one sample in a study of response to subunit inactivated influenza vaccine. TCRdb independently ran MiXCR on the RT-PCR reads; one entry per CDR3 protein. The table records 450,000 to 550,000 distinct CDR3 sequences, less than 30% of them present only once. The sample in question was CD4+ T cells sorted from PBMCs, obtained 5 to 6 days after vaccination. The receptors derive from a man aged 45-65 years who received an inactivated influenza vaccine. CDR3s include the opening cysteine and the closing phenylalanine or tryptophan. D genes are given only for firm matches. Only some rows state a clone size, as once, few, many or a class for expanded clones.

d_gene: .
j_gene: TRBJ2-5
v_gene: TRBV18
abundance: .
CDR3nt: TGTGCCAGCACCTTTGGCCAAGAGACCCAGTACTTC
CDR3aa: CASTFGQETQYF

d_gene: .
j_gene: TRBJ2-6
v_gene: TRBV25-1
abundance: many
CDR3nt: TGTGCCAGCTCCGCCGACAGGCCTAGGGGGGCCAACGTCCTGACTTTC
CDR3aa: CASSADRPRGANVLTF

d_gene: .
j_gene: TRBJ2-7
v_gene: TRBV5-1
abundance: few
CDR3nt: TGCGCCAGCAGCTTATGGGACCCTTTTGACTACGAGCAGTACTTC
CDR3aa: CASSLWDPFDYEQYF

d_gene: .
j_gene: TRBJ1-5
v_gene: TRBV27
abundance: .
CDR3nt: TGTGCCAGCAGTTCAAACACCCGAAGCAATCAGCCCCAGCATTTT
CDR3aa: CASSSNTRSNQPQHF

d_gene: .
j_gene: TRBJ2-3
v_gene: TRBV7-6
abundance: .
CDR3nt: TGTGCCAGCAGCCCGGTGGTCGGGGCAGGTGATACGCAGTATTTT
CDR3aa: CASSPVVGAGDTQYF

d_gene: TRBD1
j_gene: TRBJ2-1
v_gene: TRBV12-3/TRBV12-4
abundance: .
CDR3nt: TGTGCCAGCAGTTTCGGGACAGGGGGCAATGAGCAGTTCTTC
CDR3aa: CASSFGTGGNEQFF

d_gene: .
j_gene: TRBJ2-1
v_gene: TRBV4-2
abundance: few
CDR3nt: TGTGCCAGCAGCCAGAACGGGGCAGGGCACAATGAGCAGTTCTTC
CDR3aa: CASSQNGAGHNEQFF

d_gene: .
j_gene: TRBJ1-5
v_gene: TRBV20-1
abundance: .
CDR3nt: TGCAGTGCTAGTCGTGACAGGACGCAGCCCCAGCATTTT
CDR3aa: CSASRDRTQPQHF

d_gene: TRBD2
j_gene: TRBJ2-3
v_gene: TRBV5-1
abundance: few
CDR3nt: TGCGCCAGCAGCTTGAGCGGGGCCGATACGCAGTATTTT
CDR3aa: CASSLSGADTQYF

d_gene: TRBD2
j_gene: TRBJ2-3
v_gene: TRBV7-2
abundance: few
CDR3nt: TGTGCCAGCAGCTTCTGGCGGGAGAAGGGAGATACGCAGTATTTT
CDR3aa: CASSFWREKGDTQYF

d_gene: .
j_gene: TRBJ2-2
v_gene: TRBV2
abundance: many
CDR3nt: TGTGCCAGCAGTGCTGGGGTGGGCACCGGGGAGCTGTTTTTT
CDR3aa: CASSAGVGTGELFF

d_gene: .
j_gene: TRBJ2-1
v_gene: TRBV11-2
abundance: .
CDR3nt: TGTGCCAGCAGCTTAATCCAGGGCTCCTACAATGAGCAGTTCTTC
CDR3aa: CASSLIQGSYNEQFF

d_gene: .
j_gene: TRBJ1-4
v_gene: TRBV5-1
abundance: few
CDR3nt: TGCGCCAGCAGCTGGGGCAAAAGAAATGAAAAACTGTTTTTT
CDR3aa: CASSWGKRNEKLFF

d_gene: .
j_gene: TRBJ2-4
v_gene: TRBV12-3/TRBV12-4
abundance: .
CDR3nt: TGTGCCAGCGGTCCGGGGAACATTCAGTACTTC
CDR3aa: CASGPGNIQYF

d_gene: TRBD2
j_gene: TRBJ2-1
v_gene: TRBV6-1
abundance: few
CDR3nt: TGTGCCAGCAGGGGACTAGCGGGGTACAATGAGCAGTTCTTC
CDR3aa: CASRGLAGYNEQFF

d_gene: TRBD2
j_gene: TRBJ2-7
v_gene: TRBV20-1
abundance: few
CDR3nt: TGCAGTGCTACTAGCGGGAGGGCTGGCTACGAGCAGTACTTC
CDR3aa: CSATSGRAGYEQYF

d_gene: .
j_gene: TRBJ2-3
v_gene: TRBV25-1
abundance: .
CDR3nt: TGTGCCAGTCGATCCCCAGTCAGTACAGATACGCAGTATTTT
CDR3aa: CASRSPVSTDTQYF

d_gene: .
j_gene: TRBJ2-7
v_gene: TRBV2
abundance: .
CDR3nt: TGTGCCACTTCCCCCCGGGGCTACGAGCAGTACTTC
CDR3aa: CATSPRGYEQYF

d_gene: .
j_gene: TRBJ2-5
v_gene: TRBV28
abundance: .
CDR3nt: TGTGCCAGCAGCCCCGAACAACTGCGGGAGACCCAGTACTTC
CDR3aa: CASSPEQLRETQYF

d_gene: .
j_gene: TRBJ1-6
v_gene: TRBV9
abundance: .
CDR3nt: TGTGCCAGCAGCGTAGGGCAGGACTATTCTTCACCCCTCCACTTT
CDR3aa: CASSVGQDYSSPLHF

d_gene: TRBD2
j_gene: TRBJ2-3
v_gene: TRBV3-1
abundance: .
CDR3nt: TGTGCCAGCAGCCAAGCAGCGGGGGGCCGCACAGATACGCAGTATTTT
CDR3aa: CASSQAAGGRTDTQYF

d_gene: .
j_gene: TRBJ2-5
v_gene: TRBV24-1
abundance: .
CDR3nt: TGTGCCACCAGTGACCACAGGGTGGAGACCCAGTACTTC
CDR3aa: CATSDHRVETQYF

d_gene: .
j_gene: TRBJ2-5
v_gene: TRBV12-3/TRBV12-4
abundance: .
CDR3nt: TGTGCCAGCAGTTTACGACTCTCAGAAGGTTCCGGGGAGACCCAGTACTTC
CDR3aa: CASSLRLSEGSGETQYF

d_gene: .
j_gene: TRBJ2-7
v_gene: TRBV12-3/TRBV12-4
abundance: .
CDR3nt: TGTGCCAGCAGTTTTTACAGGGACGTGGGCGAGCAGTACTTC
CDR3aa: CASSFYRDVGEQYF

d_gene: .
j_gene: TRBJ1-1
v_gene: TRBV12-3/TRBV12-4
abundance: .
CDR3nt: TGTGCCAGCAGTTTCAGAAGCGAAACTGAAGCTTTCTTT
CDR3aa: CASSFRSETEAFF

d_gene: .
j_gene: TRBJ2-2
v_gene: TRBV20-1
abundance: .
CDR3nt: TGCAGTGCTAGCGGGCTCCTGAACACCGGGGAGCTGTTTTTT
CDR3aa: CSASGLLNTGELFF

d_gene: .
j_gene: TRBJ1-2
v_gene: TRBV29-1
abundance: medium-sized
CDR3nt: TGCAGCGTCGCGGTCATATCTAACTATGGCTACACCTTC
CDR3aa: CSVAVISNYGYTF

d_gene: TRBD1
j_gene: TRBJ1-5
v_gene: TRBV12-3/TRBV12-4
abundance: .
CDR3nt: TGTGCCAGCAGGGCAGGGGGCTATGGCAATCAGCCCCAGCATTTT
CDR3aa: CASRAGGYGNQPQHF

d_gene: TRBD2
j_gene: TRBJ2-1
v_gene: TRBV5-1
abundance: .
CDR3nt: TGCGCCAGCAGCTTTGCCGGGACTAGTTTGGATGAGCAGTTCTTC
CDR3aa: CASSFAGTSLDEQFF

d_gene: TRBD2
j_gene: TRBJ2-1
v_gene: TRBV18
abundance: many
CDR3nt: TGTGCCAGCAGCCCAGGACTAGCAGGATACAATGAGCAGTTCTTC
CDR3aa: CASSPGLAGYNEQFF

d_gene: .
j_gene: TRBJ1-1
v_gene: TRBV4-3
abundance: few
CDR3nt: TGCGCCAGCAGCCCGGAAACGTATGAGGGCGCTGAAGCTTTCTTT
CDR3aa: CASSPETYEGAEAFF

d_gene: TRBD1
j_gene: TRBJ2-7
v_gene: TRBV7-2
abundance: .
CDR3nt: TGTGCCAGCAACATTGACAGGGCCTCCTACGAGCAGTACTTC
CDR3aa: CASNIDRASYEQYF

d_gene: TRBD2
j_gene: TRBJ2-2
v_gene: TRBV3-1
abundance: many
CDR3nt: TGTGCCAGCAGCCAAAACCTAGCGGGGGCCGGGGAGCTGTTTTTT
CDR3aa: CASSQNLAGAGELFF

d_gene: TRBD2
j_gene: TRBJ2-7
v_gene: TRBV3-1
abundance: .
CDR3nt: TGTGCCAGCAGTTTCGAGATAGCGGGAGTCGATCCCTCCTACGAGCAGTACTTC
CDR3aa: CASSFEIAGVDPSYEQYF

d_gene: TRBD1
j_gene: TRBJ1-2
v_gene: TRBV5-6
abundance: few
CDR3nt: TGTGCCAGCAGAATTACTTCAGGGGGCTCTGGCTACACCTTC
CDR3aa: CASRITSGGSGYTF

d_gene: .
j_gene: TRBJ1-1
v_gene: TRBV7-3
abundance: few
CDR3nt: TGTGCCAGCAGCCCAACGGGGGGGCCGGGCACTGAAGCTTTCTTT
CDR3aa: CASSPTGGPGTEAFF

d_gene: TRBD2
j_gene: TRBJ2-7
v_gene: TRBV12-3/TRBV12-4
abundance: .
CDR3nt: TGTGCCAGCAGCCCCCGTCGGGGGGAGCTCTACGAGCAGTACTTC
CDR3aa: CASSPRRGELYEQYF

d_gene: .
j_gene: TRBJ2-6
v_gene: TRBV7-2
abundance: .
CDR3nt: TGTGCCAGCAGCGCTGGGACGGCTTCTGGGGCCAACGTCCTGACTTTC
CDR3aa: CASSAGTASGANVLTF

d_gene: .
j_gene: TRBJ1-1
v_gene: TRBV5-1
abundance: .
CDR3nt: TGCGCCAGCAGCTTTACAGCTCTGAACACTGAAGCTTTCTTT
CDR3aa: CASSFTALNTEAFF

d_gene: TRBD1
j_gene: TRBJ2-6
v_gene: TRBV28
abundance: few
CDR3nt: TGTGCCAGCAGTCTGGGGGACAGGGGCTCTGGGGCCAACGTCCTGACTTTC
CDR3aa: CASSLGDRGSGANVLTF

d_gene: TRBD2
j_gene: TRBJ2-1
v_gene: TRBV5-1
abundance: .
CDR3nt: TGCGCCAGCACGACGACTAGCGGGAGTAATGAGCAGTTCTTC
CDR3aa: CASTTTSGSNEQFF

d_gene: TRBD1
j_gene: TRBJ2-7
v_gene: TRBV7-6
abundance: .
CDR3nt: TGTGCCAGCAGCTTAGCGGACAGGAGCTACGAGCAGTACTTC
CDR3aa: CASSLADRSYEQYF

d_gene: TRBD2
j_gene: TRBJ2-2
v_gene: TRBV7-2
abundance: few
CDR3nt: TGTGCCAGCAGCTTAGTCGGGACTAGCGGAAACACCGGGGAGCTGTTTTTT
CDR3aa: CASSLVGTSGNTGELFF

d_gene: .
j_gene: TRBJ2-1
v_gene: TRBV6-5
abundance: .
CDR3nt: TGTGCCAGCAGTTACTCTAAATCGATCGTGGATGAGCAGTTCTTC
CDR3aa: CASSYSKSIVDEQFF

d_gene: .
j_gene: TRBJ2-5
v_gene: TRBV20-1
abundance: .
CDR3nt: TGCAGTGCTAGAGACCTCCAAGAGACCCAGTACTTC
CDR3aa: CSARDLQETQYF

d_gene: .
j_gene: TRBJ2-1
v_gene: TRBV7-2
abundance: many
CDR3nt: TGCGCCAGCAGCTTGGTAGGGGGCAATGAGCAGTTCTTC
CDR3aa: CASSLVGGNEQFF